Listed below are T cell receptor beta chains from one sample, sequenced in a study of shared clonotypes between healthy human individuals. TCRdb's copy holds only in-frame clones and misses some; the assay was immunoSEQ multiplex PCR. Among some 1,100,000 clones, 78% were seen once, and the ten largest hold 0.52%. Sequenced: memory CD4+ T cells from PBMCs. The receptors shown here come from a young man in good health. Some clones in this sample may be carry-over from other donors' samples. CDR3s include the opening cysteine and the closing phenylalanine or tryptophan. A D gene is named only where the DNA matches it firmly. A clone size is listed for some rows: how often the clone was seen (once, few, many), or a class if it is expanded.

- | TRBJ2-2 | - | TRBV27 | CASSWGGRTGELFF | TGTGCCAGCAGTTGGGGGGGCCGCACCGGGGAGCTGTTTTTT
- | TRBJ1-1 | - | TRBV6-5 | CASSYSEVGRAFF | TGTGCCAGCAGTTACTCAGAGGTTGGTCGGGCTTTCTTT
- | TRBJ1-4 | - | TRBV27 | CASSPQTATNEKLFF | TGTGCCAGCAGTCCTCAGACAGCAACTAATGAAAAACTGTTTTTT
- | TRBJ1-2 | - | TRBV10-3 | CAISEGQGGHYGYTF | TGTGCCATCAGTGAAGGGCAGGGCGGACACTATGGCTACACCTTC
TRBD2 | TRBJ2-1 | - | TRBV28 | CASRFSGRGFYNEQFF | TGTGCCAGCAGGTTTAGCGGGAGAGGCTTCTACAATGAGCAGTTCTTC
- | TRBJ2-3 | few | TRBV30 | CAWSTGRADESQYF | TGTGCCTGGAGTACCGGACGCGCCGATGAATCGCAGTATTTT
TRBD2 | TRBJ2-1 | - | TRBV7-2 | CASSPKSGRETNEQFF | TGTGCCAGCAGCCCAAAGAGCGGGAGGGAGACCAATGAGCAGTTCTTC
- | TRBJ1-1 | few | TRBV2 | CASNQQGNTEAFF | TGTGCCAGCAACCAACAGGGGAACACTGAAGCTTTCTTT
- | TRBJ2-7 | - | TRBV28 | CASREGSFSYEQYF | TGTGCCAGCAGGGAAGGGAGTTTTTCTTACGAGCAGTACTTC
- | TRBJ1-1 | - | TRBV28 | CASSMVGTEAFF | TGTGCCAGCAGTATGGTGGGTACTGAAGCTTTCTTT
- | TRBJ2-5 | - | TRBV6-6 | CASSYLEGLWETQYF | TGTGCCAGCAGTTACTTAGAGGGGTTGTGGGAGACCCAGTACTTC
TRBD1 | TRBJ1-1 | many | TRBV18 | CASSPGQPTNTEAFF | TGTGCCAGCTCCCCGGGACAGCCTACGAACACTGAAGCTTTCTTT
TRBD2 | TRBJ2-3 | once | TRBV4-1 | CASSPPSGRALGTQYF | TGCGCCAGCAGCCCACCTAGCGGGAGGGCCCTCGGTACGCAGTATTTT
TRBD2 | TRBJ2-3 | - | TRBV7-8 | CASSPGRLAGGSADTQYF | TGTGCCAGCTCCCCTGGGAGACTAGCGGGAGGGTCGGCAGATACGCAGTATTTT
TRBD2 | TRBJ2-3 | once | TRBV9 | CASSAQTSGKADTQYF | TGTGCCAGCAGCGCTCAGACTAGCGGGAAGGCTGATACGCAGTATTTT
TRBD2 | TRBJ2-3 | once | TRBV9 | CASSVSPTSGRGDTQYF | TGTGCCAGCAGCGTATCCCCTACTAGCGGGAGGGGAGATACGCAGTATTTT
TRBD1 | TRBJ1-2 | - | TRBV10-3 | CAISDGQGARSDGYTF | TGTGCCATCAGTGACGGACAGGGGGCGCGTTCCGATGGCTACACCTTC
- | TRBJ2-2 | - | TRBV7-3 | CASSSPGGTNTGELFF | TGTGCCAGCAGCTCCCCTGGGGGGACCAACACCGGGGAGCTGTTTTTT